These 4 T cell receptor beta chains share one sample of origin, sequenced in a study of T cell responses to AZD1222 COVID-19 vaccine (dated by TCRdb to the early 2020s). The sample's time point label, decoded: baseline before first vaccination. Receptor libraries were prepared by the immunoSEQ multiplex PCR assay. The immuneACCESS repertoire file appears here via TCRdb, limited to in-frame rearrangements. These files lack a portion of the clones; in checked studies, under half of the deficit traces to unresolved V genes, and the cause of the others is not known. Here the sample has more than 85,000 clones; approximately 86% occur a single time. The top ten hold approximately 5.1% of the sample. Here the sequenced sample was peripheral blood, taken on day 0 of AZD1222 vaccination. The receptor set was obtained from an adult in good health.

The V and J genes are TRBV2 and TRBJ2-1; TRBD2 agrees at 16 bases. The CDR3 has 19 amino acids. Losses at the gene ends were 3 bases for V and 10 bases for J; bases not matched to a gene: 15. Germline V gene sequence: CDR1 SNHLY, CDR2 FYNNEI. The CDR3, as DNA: TGTGCCAGCAGTGAGGGACTAGCGGGAGGGGTGTCTCGGTTTGGCGAGCAGTTCTTC. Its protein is CASSEGLAGGVSRFGEQFF.

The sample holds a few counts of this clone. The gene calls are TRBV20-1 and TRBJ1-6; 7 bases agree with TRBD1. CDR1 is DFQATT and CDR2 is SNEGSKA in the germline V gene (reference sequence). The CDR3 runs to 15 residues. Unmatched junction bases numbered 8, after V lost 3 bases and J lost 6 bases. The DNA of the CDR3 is TGCAGTGCTAGTGCACAGGGGAACCGTAATTCACCCCTCCACTTT. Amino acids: CSASAQGNRNSPLHF.

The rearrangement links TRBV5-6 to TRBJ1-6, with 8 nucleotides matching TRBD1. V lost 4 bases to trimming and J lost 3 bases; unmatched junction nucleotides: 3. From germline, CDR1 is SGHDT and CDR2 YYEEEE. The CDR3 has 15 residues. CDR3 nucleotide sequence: TGTGCCAGCAGCCGGGGACAGGTCTATAATTCACCCCTCCACTTT. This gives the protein CASSRGQVYNSPLHF.

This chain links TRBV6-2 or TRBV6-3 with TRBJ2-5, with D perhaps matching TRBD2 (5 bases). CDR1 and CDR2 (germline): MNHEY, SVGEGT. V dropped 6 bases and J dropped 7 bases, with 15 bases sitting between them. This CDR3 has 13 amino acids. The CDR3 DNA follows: TGTGCCAGCAGCCTCGGGGTAGGAGGGACCCAGTACTTC. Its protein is CASSLGVGGTQYF.